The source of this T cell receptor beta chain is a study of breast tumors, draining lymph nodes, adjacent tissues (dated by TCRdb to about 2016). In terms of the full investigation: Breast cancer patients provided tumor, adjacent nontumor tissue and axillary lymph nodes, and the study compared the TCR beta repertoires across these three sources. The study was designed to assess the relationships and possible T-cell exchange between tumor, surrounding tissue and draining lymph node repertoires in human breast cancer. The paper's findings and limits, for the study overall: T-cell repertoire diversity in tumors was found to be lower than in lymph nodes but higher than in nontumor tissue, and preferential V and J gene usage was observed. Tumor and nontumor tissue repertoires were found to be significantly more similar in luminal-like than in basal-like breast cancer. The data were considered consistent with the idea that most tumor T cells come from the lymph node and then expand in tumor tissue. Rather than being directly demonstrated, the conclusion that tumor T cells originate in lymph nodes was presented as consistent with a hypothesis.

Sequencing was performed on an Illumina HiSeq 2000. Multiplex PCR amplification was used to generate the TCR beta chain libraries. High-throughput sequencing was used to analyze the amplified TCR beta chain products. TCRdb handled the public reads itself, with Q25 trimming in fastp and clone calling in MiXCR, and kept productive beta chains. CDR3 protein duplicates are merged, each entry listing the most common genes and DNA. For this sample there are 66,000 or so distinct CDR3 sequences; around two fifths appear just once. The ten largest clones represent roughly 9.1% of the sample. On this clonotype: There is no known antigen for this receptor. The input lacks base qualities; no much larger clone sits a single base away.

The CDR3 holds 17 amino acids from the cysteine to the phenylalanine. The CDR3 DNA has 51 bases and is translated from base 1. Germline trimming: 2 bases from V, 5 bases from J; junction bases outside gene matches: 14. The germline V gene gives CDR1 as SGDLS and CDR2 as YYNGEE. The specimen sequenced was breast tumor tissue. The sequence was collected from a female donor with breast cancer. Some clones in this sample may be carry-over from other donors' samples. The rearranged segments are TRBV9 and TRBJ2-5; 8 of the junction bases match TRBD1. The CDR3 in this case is CASSVAGGGQGGETQYF. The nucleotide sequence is TGTGCCAGCAGCGTGGCAGGGGGCGGACAGGGCGGGGAGACCCAGTACTTC.